Below are 28 T cell receptor beta chains sequenced from a single sample in a study of cytomegalovirus exposure and HLA in healthy donors. The PCR had 60 Vbeta and 13 Jbeta primers. Assay used: immunoSEQ multiplex PCR; TCRdb lists only in-frame clones, some missing. The sample comprises around 200,000 clones, approximately 85% of which are singletons, and around 0.75% rests with the top ten. Sequencing input: PBMCs. The source is a woman under 30 in good health and CMV-seronegative.

The chain has TRBV9 and TRBJ1-4; D is ambiguous. Germline V CDR1 and CDR2: SGDLS, YYNGEE. V was shortened by 4 bases and J by 2 bases, with 15 bases between the two germline ends. CDR3 length: 16 amino acids. DNA of the CDR3: TGTGCCAGCAGCACCCCGAACACGTCGACTAATGAAAAACTGTTTTTT. It yields the protein CASSTPNTSTNEKLFF.

The rearrangement links TRBV27 to TRBJ2-7; 8 nucleotides match TRBD2. The CDR3 sequence is 15 residues long. With V trimmed by 2 bases and J by 3 bases, 6 bases remained unmatched. Germline loops: CDR1 MNHEY, CDR2 SMNVEV (reference sequence). The CDR3 nucleotides are TGTGCCAGCAGTTTACGGGGGGGCCTCGGCTACGAGCAGTACTTC. Translated: CASSLRGGLGYEQYF.

This clone was observed a single time. This chain uses TRBV5-4 with TRBJ2-3; unclear D gene. V lost 3 bases and J lost 6, with 14 bases in between. Germline V CDR1 and CDR2: SGHNT, YYREEE (reference sequence). CDR3 length: 14 residues. The CDR3 DNA reads as TGTGCCAGCAGCTCTACGGGTAATATCGATACGCAGTATTTT. Its protein is CASSSTGNIDTQYF.

This rearrangement joins TRBV7-8 to TRBJ2-7; 8 nucleotides agree with TRBD1. J lost 3 bases, V lost 7 bases, and 2 bases had no gene match. The germline gives CDR1 SGHVS, CDR2 FQNEAQ. The CDR3 runs to 12 residues. This CDR3 reads CASKGQDYEQYF. Written as DNA, the CDR3 is TGTGCCAGCAAGGGACAGGACTACGAGCAGTACTTC.

This chain links TRBV6-4 with TRBJ2-3; TRBD2 might be the D (5 bases). CDR1 is MRHNA, CDR2 SNTAGT, per germline. V was shortened by 7 bases and J by 3 bases, with 17 bases between the two germline ends. CDR3 length: 15 amino acids. The CDR3, as DNA: TGTGCCAGCAAAGCGGAGGATACGGGGACAGATACGCAGTATTTT. Amino acids: CASKAEDTGTDTQYF.

This rearrangement joins TRBV9 to TRBJ2-1, with D possibly matching TRBD2 (5 bases). This CDR3 comprises 16 residues. V was cut by 1 base and J by 4 bases, with 15 bases left in between. Germline values: CDR1 SGDLS, CDR2 YYNGEE. CDR3 amino acids: CASSVWTPSLYNEQFF. The CDR3 DNA reads TGTGCCAGCAGCGTATGGACTCCCTCCTTATACAATGAGCAGTTCTTC.

As DNA, the CDR3 is TGTGCCAGCAGTGAAGCCTCCGGGACAGTTAGCAATCAGCCCCAGCATTTT. Protein: CASSEASGTVSNQPQHF. This chain uses TRBV2 with TRBJ1-5, with 7 bases identical to TRBD1. Germline V gives CDR1 SNHLY, CDR2 FYNNEI. The CDR3 runs 17 residues. The V gene end was trimmed by 0 bases and the J gene end by 0 bases; junction bases not matched to a gene: 5. Supplemented by reference TRBV2 and TRBJ1-5, the full variable domain reads EPEVTQTPSHQVTQMGQEVILRCVPISNHLYFYWYRQILGQKVEFLVSFYNNEISEKSEIFDDQFSVERPDGSNFTLKIRSTKLEDSAMYFCASSEASGTVSNQPQHFGDGTRLSIL.

This chain uses TRBV4-1 with TRBJ2-7; TRBD1 agrees at 7 bases. The CDR3 totals 13 residues. Germline values: CDR1 MGHRA, CDR2 YSYEKL. Trimming at V came to 5 bases and at J to 3 bases, leaving 4 bases not matched to a gene. The CDR3 here is CASSVGQDYEQYF. The CDR3 nucleotides are TGCGCCAGCAGCGTTGGACAGGACTACGAGCAGTACTTC.

The chain has TRBV12-5 and TRBJ2-7; no clear D. The CDR3 length is 13 residues. Between the trimmed V and J ends, which lost 5 bases and 2 bases, there was a span of 10 bases. Germline V gives CDR1 LGHNT, CDR2 FRNRAP. CDR3 DNA sequence: TGTGCTAGTGGTCCGACTCAACCCTACGAGCAGTACTTC. Translating gives CASGPTQPYEQYF. Together with reference TRBV12-5 and TRBJ2-7, the CDR3 gives the full variable domain: DARVTQTPRHKVTEMGQEVTMRCQPILGHNTVFWYRQTMMQGLELLAYFRNRAPLDDSGMPKDRFSAEMPDATLATLKIQPSEPRDSAVYFCASGPTQPYEQYFGPGTRLTVT.

The chain combines TRBV25-1 with TRBJ2-7; no firm D call. Trimming removed 3 bases at V and 5 bases at J, with 14 bases between. This CDR3 is 14 amino acids long. CDR1 and CDR2 from the germline V gene are MGHDK and SYGVNS. DNA of the CDR3: TGTGCCAGCAGTGACGTCACAGCATACAACGAGCAGTACTTC. This encodes CASSDVTAYNEQYF.

CDR3 nucleotide sequence: TGTGCCAGCAGTTACTCGATTGCAGGGCCTATGGCTGGCTACACCTTC. Its translation: CASSYSIAGPMAGYTF. The chain couples TRBV6-5 to TRBJ1-2, with a tentative D call TRBD1 (5 bases). V lost 0 bases, J lost 7 bases, and 18 bases lay in between. The CDR3 totals 16 residues. The V gene's germline CDR1 is MNHEY and CDR2 SVGAGI.

This clone has more than one count but fewer than ten. This chain links TRBV29-1 with TRBJ2-7, with a weak D call TRBD1 (5 bases). The V end lost 5 bases, the J end lost 1 base, and 9 bases lay between the germline ends. From germline, CDR1 is SQVTM and CDR2 ANQGSEA. This CDR3 is built from 12 residues. For the CDR3, the DNA is TGCAGCGTTCTCAGGGATTCCTACGAGCAGTACTTC. Residues: CSVLRDSYEQYF.

V gene TRBV5-6 combines with J gene TRBJ2-1; TRBD2 matches 10 bases. Germline assignment: CDR1 SGHDT and CDR2 YYEEEE. The ends lost 8 bases at V and 2 bases at J; junction bases unmatched: 4. This CDR3 spans 14 amino acids. The CDR3 loop reads CASLAGVTYNEQFF. The CDR3 DNA sequence: TGTGCCAGTCTAGCGGGAGTGACCTACAATGAGCAGTTCTTC.

This chain uses TRBV13 with TRBJ2-1; 8 nucleotides match TRBD1. This CDR3 has 15 amino acids. Germline V gives CDR1 PRHDT, CDR2 FYEKMQ (reference sequence). With 4 bases clipped from V and 1 base from J, the junction kept 3 bases outside the gene matches. The CDR3 sequence: CASSSGGASYNEQFF. The CDR3 nucleotides are TGTGCCAGCAGCTCAGGGGGCGCATCCTACAATGAGCAGTTCTTC.

This clone appeared a single time. V and J are TRBV12-5 and TRBJ2-1, with TRBD2 matching 10 bases. CDR1 is LGHNT and CDR2 is FRNRAP in the germline V gene. CDR3 size: 17 residues. With 7 bases clipped from V and 1 base from J, the junction kept 10 bases outside the gene matches. CDR3: CASAFSGRWVSYNEQFF. In nucleotides, the CDR3 is TGTGCTAGTGCCTTTAGCGGGAGGTGGGTATCCTACAATGAGCAGTTCTTC.

V gene TRBV7-9 combines with J gene TRBJ2-7; 8 nucleotides match TRBD1. V shed 1 base and J 4 bases; nucleotides not matched to a gene: 9. CDR3 length: 16 residues. Germline V gives CDR1 SEHNR, CDR2 FQNEAQ (reference sequence). The DNA for the CDR3 is TGTGCCAGCAGCTTAGAAAGGGGACAGGTCAGGTACGAGCAGTACTTC. Translating gives CASSLERGQVRYEQYF.

The V call is TRBV7-2, the J call TRBJ2-2; TRBD2 is a possible D gene (6 bases). Per germline, CDR1 SGHTA and CDR2 FQGNSA. The CDR3 has 16 residues. Trimming cost V 5 bases and J 4 bases, with 17 bases left between them. CDR3 nucleotides: TGTGCCAGCAGCCCGAAGTTGGGGGGATCCACCGGGGAGCTGTTTTTT. As protein: CASSPKLGGSTGELFF. Using reference TRBV7-2 and TRBJ2-2 for the parts outside the CDR3, the full variable domain is GAGVSQSPSNKVTEKGKDVELRCDPISGHTALYWYRQSLGQGLEFLIYFQGNSAPDKSGLPSDRFSAERTGGSVSTLTIQRTQQEDSAVYLCASSPKLGGSTGELFFGEGSRLTVL.

The chain carries TRBV5-5 and TRBJ2-3, with TRBD2 matching 7 bases. The CDR3 is made up of 13 amino acids. The germline V gene encodes CDR1 SGHKS and CDR2 YYEKEE (reference sequence). V was pared by 7 bases and J by 2 bases, with 4 bases of the junction left unmatched. The CDR3 DNA reads TGTGCCAGCGAGACTAGCATCACAGATACGCAGTATTTT. Translating gives CASETSITDTQYF. Filled out from reference TRBV5-5 and TRBJ2-3, the complete variable domain reads DAGVTQSPTHLIKTRGQQVTLRCSPISGHKSVSWYQQVLGQGPQFIFQYYEKEERGRGNFPDRFSARQFPNYSSELNVNALLLGDSALYLCASETSITDTQYFGPGTRLTVL.

The J gene is TRBJ2-7, the V gene TRBV28; 7 bases are a match to TRBD2. From germline, CDR1 is MDHEN and CDR2 SYDVKM. This CDR3 comprises 14 residues. V gave up 2 bases and J gave up 3 bases; unmatched junction bases: 4. The CDR3 bases are TGTGCCAGCAGTTTAGGGGGGAGGGGCTACGAGCAGTACTTC. It specifies CASSLGGRGYEQYF. The entire variable domain, with the rest obtained from reference TRBV28 and TRBJ2-7, is as follows: DVKVTQSSRYLVKRTGEKVFLECVQDMDHENMFWYRQDPGLGLRLIYFSYDVKMKEKGDIPEGYSVSREKKERFSLILESASTNQTSMYLCASSLGGRGYEQYFGPGTRLTVT.

This chain links TRBV18 with TRBJ2-7; D might be TRBD2 (5 bases). The germline CDR1 and CDR2 sequences are KGHSH and LQKENI. V lost 7 bases to trimming and J lost 2 bases, with 18 bases between them. The CDR3 runs 15 residues. As DNA, the CDR3 is TGTGCCAGCTTAAGAGCTAGGACGGAGGCCTACGAGCAGTACTTC. Amino acid sequence: CASLRARTEAYEQYF.

The chain combines TRBV28 with TRBJ2-3, with 10 bases identical to TRBD2. The CDR3 loop spans 18 amino acids. Germline CDR1 MDHEN, CDR2 SYDVKM. Trimming took 3 bases from V and 2 from J; bases not matched to a gene: 11. Written as DNA, the CDR3 is TGTGCCAGCAGTTTCCCAGCGGGAGGGCCGAGTGACACAGATACGCAGTATTTT. This gives the protein CASSFPAGGPSDTDTQYF.

The chain couples TRBV7-6 to TRBJ1-6; D not resolved. With 2 bases removed from V and 6 bases from J, the gap between germline ends came to 14 bases. The length of the CDR3 is 16 residues. Looked up from germline, CDR1 is SGHVS and CDR2 is FNYEAQ. DNA for the CDR3: TGTGCCAGCAGCTTAACGGGAGAGTACGGTAATTCACCCCTCCACTTT. This gives the protein CASSLTGEYGNSPLHF. Complete variable domain (other parts from reference TRBV7-6 and TRBJ1-6): GAGVSQSPRYKVTKRGQDVALRCDPISGHVSLYWYRQALGQGPEFLTYFNYEAQQDKSGLPNDRFSAERPEGSISTLTIQRTEQRDSAMYRCASSLTGEYGNSPLHFGNGTRLTVT.

The rearrangement uses TRBV19 and TRBJ1-3; the match to TRBD2 covers 8 bases. Judging by the DNA end, TRBJ2-2 fits better; the J call may be wrong. Germline V gene sequence: CDR1 LNHDA, CDR2 SQIVND (reference sequence). This CDR3 has 15 amino acids. The CDR3 bases are TGTGCCAGTAAGCCGGGGGGGTTGAACACCGGGGAGCTGTTTTTT. This gives the protein CASKPGGLNTGELFF.

The genes are TRBV15 and TRBJ1-2; 10 nucleotides match TRBD1. This CDR3 contains 16 residues. The ends lost 1 base at V and 4 bases at J; junction bases unmatched: 6. Germline-derived CDR1 and CDR2 are LNHNV and YYDKDF (reference sequence). The CDR3 DNA sequence: TGTGCCACCAGCAGAGGGGGGACAGGGGTTATCTATGGCTACACCTTC. This sequence encodes CATSRGGTGVIYGYTF.

This clone has only a few counts. The chain recombines TRBV28 with TRBJ2-7; TRBD2 might be the D (6 bases). Germline CDR1 reads MDHEN; CDR2 reads SYDVKM. The CDR3 length is 14 residues. V was cut by 1 base and J by 6 bases, with 13 bases left in between. CDR3 in amino acids: CASSLSLDGSEQYF. The CDR3 DNA reads TGTGCCAGCAGTTTATCCTTGGACGGGAGCGAGCAGTACTTC.

This sequence joins TRBV18 and TRBJ2-3; TRBD1 matches 12 bases. The CDR3 has 16 amino acids. Trimming took 5 bases from V and 4 from J; bases not matched to a gene: 7. Germline lookup yields CDR1 KGHSH and CDR2 LQKENI. CDR3 sequence reads: CASSSGQGAMADTQYF. Here the CDR3 DNA reads TGTGCCAGCTCATCGGGACAGGGGGCTATGGCAGATACGCAGTATTTT.

The chain has TRBV4-1 and TRBJ1-5, with 8 bases identical to TRBD1. Losses at the gene ends were 1 base for V and 1 base for J; bases not matched to a gene: 3. This CDR3 spans 16 amino acids. The germline V gene has CDR1 MGHRA and CDR2 YSYEKL. CDR3 DNA sequence: TGCGCCAGCAGCCAAGGGGACAGGATCAGCAATCAGCCCCAGCATTTT. Translating it yields CASSQGDRISNQPQHF.

This clone has a handful of counts. The chain couples TRBV27 to TRBJ2-7; D remains unclear. The length of the CDR3 is 11 residues. The ends were cut back, 7 bases at V and 3 bases at J, with 7 bases in the middle. The germline V gene encodes CDR1 MNHEY and CDR2 SMNVEV (reference sequence). CDR3 coding DNA: TGTGCCAGCACTTCGGGCTACGAGCAGTACTTC. Translating gives CASTSGYEQYF.